This T cell receptor (beta chain) was obtained from a study of read filtering for tumor transcriptome and immune sequencing (TCRdb year 2020). Some background on the complete study: The cohort consisted of 17 to 20 male and 14 female patients, with a mean age of about 66 years and an age range of roughly 45 to 85. By revised international staging, roughly eight patients were R-ISS I, roughly 17 were R-ISS II and more than five were R-ISS III. After DNase treatment, whole-transcriptome libraries were prepared using the TruSeq RNA Access Library Prep Kit. Per sample, about 4.05 to 11 million TCR-region mapped reads were obtained with IR-seq, compared with only about 85 to 1,400 with RNA-seq. Using the same bone marrow samples, the study compared TCR repertoires obtained by targeted immune repertoire sequencing with those obtained by bulk whole-transcriptome sequencing. One of the main goals was to work out a read-filtering strategy for immune repertoire data, in particular whether clonotypes backed by only a single read should be removed. Paper-wide results and their limitations: In IR-seq, single-read clonotypes were approximately 81% of clonotypes but roughly 3.2% of total reads; in RNA-seq they were approximately 73% of clonotypes and 35% to 45% of reads. The sorted CD138-negative fraction was not purified T cells but a mixed bone marrow immune population. The correlation between IR-seq and RNA-seq shared clonotype proportions rose when single-read clonotypes were removed. Compared with RNA-seq, IR-seq captured clonotypes at much higher depth and more reliably, and a smaller IR-seq throughput was enough to identify most shared clonotypes.

Every patient had bone marrow sampled at the time of active disease. Bone marrow mononuclear cells were isolated by Ficoll-Hypaque density gradient centrifugation. CD138-negative cells were obtained by negative selection after labeling with CD138 magnetic microbeads on a MACS separator, removing myeloma plasma cells. Purity of the isolated cells was checked by flow cytometry on an Attune NxT using CD138 antibodies. Total RNA was extracted using TRIzol reagent and was quantified on a NanoDrop spectrophotometer. For each patient, paired RNA-seq and IR-seq were run on the CD138-negative bone marrow sample from that patient. Details on this clonotype: There is no known antigen for this receptor. No much larger clonotype is one base removed from it; base qualities were not supplied.

CDR1 and CDR2 were assigned from the germline V gene as SGHTA and FQGTGA. V loses 5 bases, J loses 6 bases, and the germline ends lie 14 bases apart. The CDR3 sequence holds 13 residues, the cysteine and phenylalanine included. Only the CDR3 DNA stays, 39 bases, in frame from base 1. Starting from 400 to 450 ng RNA, TCR libraries were constructed with the Immunoverse kit using molecular barcoded adaptors that cover the alpha/delta and beta/gamma chains. The same RNA used for transcriptome sequencing was used for TCR library preparation. Sequencing of TCR libraries was carried out on an Illumina HiSeq 4000 with 2 x 150 cycles. Turning to the authors' computational methods: MiXCR aligned TCR reads to human V, D, J and C references and assembled the aligned reads into CDR3 clonotypes, with quality filtering and error correction included. The tcR package in R was used to analyze clonotype counts and gene usage diversity. For inspection of raw mapping reads, RNA-seq reads were mapped by STAR aligner version 2.5.3a onto GRCh37 of the human genome. To test how sequencing depth affects detected clonotypes, IR-seq fastq files were randomly downsampled with Seqtk 1.3. TCRdb reran the public reads through fastp at Q25 and MiXCR, keeping productive beta chains. CDR3 protein sequences are deduplicated, and each keeps its most common genes and DNA. The V and J calls and clone size come from TCRdb's table, not from the authors' own analysis. This sample gives about 130,000 distinct CDR3 sequences in total; approximately 12% of them show up just once. The ten largest account for approximately 11% of the sample.

In this chain, TRBV7-3 is recombined with TRBJ2-7; perhaps TRBD2 is the D gene, with 6 bases matching. The receptor was derived from a donor at least 40 years old with multiple myeloma. Sequenced material: a population of CD138-negative cells sorted from bone marrow. The intended sense of this specimen's cell subset or site label: bone marrow mononuclear cells depleted of CD138+ plasma/myeloma cells by negative magnetic selection. In nucleotide form, the sequence is TGTGCCAGCAGCCAGACTAGTCTTTCCGAGCAGTACTTC. Its product reads: CASSQTSLSEQYF.